These 13 T cell receptor beta chains came from one sample sequenced in a study of shared clonotypes between healthy human individuals (TCRdb year 2020). CD8 naive samples were obtained by positive selection for CCR7 among CD45RO-negative cells, yielding a CD45RA+CCR7+ population from which TemRA cells were excluded. Library generation was performed with the immunoSEQ multiplex PCR assay. Drawn from immuneACCESS, this table holds only the in-frame rearrangements with V and J called that TCRdb kept. Clones are partly lost; checked studies trace under half to an unresolved V gene and leave the rest unexplained. Recorded for this sample are hundreds of thousands of clones; roughly 96% of them occurred a single time. Approximately 0.12% of the sample comes from the top ten. The sample comprised naive CD8+ T cells sorted from blood. Taken with the paper, the label for cell subset or site translates to: CD45RA+CCR7+. The source is a woman younger than 45 in good health.

This rearrangement joins TRBV2 to TRBJ2-7, with 8 positions matching TRBD2. Trimming cost V 8 bases and J 3 bases; bases outside gene matches: 9. The germline gives CDR1 SNHLY, CDR2 FYNNEI. The CDR3 has 14 residues. The CDR3: CASLGTSNIYEQYF. As DNA, the CDR3 is TGTGCCAGCCTCGGGACTAGTAACATCTACGAGCAGTACTTC.

The chain couples TRBV19 to TRBJ2-5; 7 bases are shared with TRBD1. The end of the DNA is better explained by TRBJ2-7, so the J call may be wrong. The CDR3 loop spans 15 amino acids. Germline V CDR1 and CDR2: LNHDA, SQIVND (reference sequence). The CDR3 reads CASSNGQGVGYEQYF. CDR3 DNA: TGTGCCAGTAGTAATGGGCAGGGGGTTGGCTACGAGCAGTACTTC.

V gene TRBV7-9 combines with J gene TRBJ2-1; TRBD2 matches 9 bases. The CDR3 runs to 16 residues. V lost 5 bases to trimming and J lost 6 bases; unmatched junction nucleotides: 11. Per germline, CDR1 SEHNR and CDR2 FQNEAQ (reference sequence). CDR3 bases: TGTGCCAGCAGCCCGAGGGGTAGCGGGAGAACCAATGAGCAGTTCTTC. Translated, it gives CASSPRGSGRTNEQFF. Filled out from reference TRBV7-9 and TRBJ2-1, the complete variable domain reads DTGVSQNPRHKITKRGQNVTFRCDPISEHNRLYWYRQTLGQGPEFLTYFQNEAQLEKSRLLSDRFSAERPKGSFSTLEIQRTEQGDSAMYLCASSPRGSGRTNEQFFGPGTRLTVL.

V and J are TRBV10-3 and TRBJ1-1, with D maybe TRBD1 (6 bases). Germline V CDR1 and CDR2: ENHRY, SYGVKD. This CDR3 is built from 15 residues. V lost 6 bases to trimming and J lost 1 base, with 15 bases between them. CDR3 in amino acids: CAIRNMGHPNTEAFF. In DNA, the CDR3 is TGTGCCATCAGGAACATGGGACACCCGAACACTGAAGCTTTCTTT.

This CDR3 reads CASSLSYVQETQYF. The CDR3 coding sequence is TGTGCCAGCAGCTTGAGCTACGTTCAAGAGACCCAGTACTTC. The chain combines TRBV5-6 with TRBJ2-5; no definite D call. The CDR3 contains 14 residues. Trimming took off 1 base at V and 2 bases at J, with 9 bases between the two ends. The germline gives CDR1 SGHDT, CDR2 YYEEEE. Variable domain in full (rest from reference TRBV5-6 and TRBJ2-5): DAGVTQSPTHLIKTRGQQVTLRCSPKSGHDTVSWYQQALGQGPQFIFQYYEEEERQRGNFPDRFSGHQFPNYSSELNVNALLLGDSALYLCASSLSYVQETQYFGPGTRLLVL.

The genes are TRBV19 and TRBJ2-7; D is unclear. The V and J ends lost 5 bases and 6 bases respectively, with 17 bases between them. Germline V gives CDR1 LNHDA, CDR2 SQIVND (reference sequence). This CDR3 region has 14 residues. The CDR3 nucleotides are TGTGCCAGTAGTGGCCTCGCGCTCGGCGGCGAGCAGTACTTC. This sequence encodes CASSGLALGGEQYF.

The chain joins TRBV28 to TRBJ2-4; the D gene is possibly TRBD1 (6 bases). Trimming removed 5 bases from V and 8 bases from J, with 10 bases in between. The CDR3 is 12 amino acids. Germline V CDR1 and CDR2: MDHEN, SYDVKM. The CDR3, as DNA: TGTGCCAGCAGTAGCCCAGGGGACATTCAGTACTTC. Translating it yields CASSSPGDIQYF. Full variable domain (missing parts from reference TRBV28 and TRBJ2-4): DVKVTQSSRYLVKRTGEKVFLECVQDMDHENMFWYRQDPGLGLRLIYFSYDVKMKEKGDIPEGYSVSREKKERFSLILESASTNQTSMYLCASSSPGDIQYFGAGTRLSVL.

The rearrangement joins TRBV28 to TRBJ2-5; no reliable D call. The closer fit of TRBJ2-7 to the DNA end suggests the J call may be wrong. The CDR3 extends over 14 amino acids. The germline gives CDR1 MDHEN, CDR2 SYDVKM. The CDR3, as DNA: TGTGCCAGCAGTCACGTATTATACTCCTACGAGCAGTACTTC. It is translated as CASSHVLYSYEQYF.

The chain couples TRBV19 to TRBJ2-7; D is possibly TRBD1 or TRBD2 (7 bases each). CDR1 LNHDA and CDR2 SQIVND come from the germline V gene (reference sequence). Trimming took off 5 bases at V and 4 bases at J, with 15 bases between the two ends. The CDR3 has 14 residues. CDR3 protein: CASSVARGGYEQYF. The CDR3 DNA reads as TGTGCCAGTAGTGTGGCCAGGGGGGGATACGAGCAGTACTTC.

This clone was found once. V and J are TRBV5-1 and TRBJ2-1, with 7 bases lining up with TRBD2. The CDR3 covers 12 residues. The V gene's germline CDR1 is SGHRS and CDR2 YFSETQ. V trimming: 6 bases; J trimming: 6 bases; junction bases outside the gene matches: 3. CDR3 protein: CASNSGGNEQFF. The CDR3 DNA reads as TGCGCCAGCAATTCGGGGGGCAATGAGCAGTTCTTC.

This clone came up once. The V gene is TRBV28, the J gene TRBJ2-5; either TRBD1 or TRBD2 may supply D (6 bases each). V lost 2 bases and J lost 0, with 13 bases in between. Looked up from germline, CDR1 is MDHEN and CDR2 is SYDVKM. The CDR3 is 16 amino acids. CDR3 protein: CASSLGGAGYQETQYF. DNA of the CDR3: TGTGCCAGCAGTTTAGGGGGCGCGGGGTACCAAGAGACCCAGTACTTC.

Concerning this clone itself: Other nucleotide sequences from this sample produce the same CDR3. The rearrangement uses TRBV6-5 and TRBJ2-1; unclear D gene. The CDR3 runs 14 residues. CDR1 and CDR2 (germline): MNHEY, SVGAGI. V was shortened by 0 bases and J by 3 bases, with 6 bases between the two germline ends. CDR3 loop: CASSYSIRYNEQFF. The DNA for the CDR3 is TGTGCCAGCAGTTACTCGATCCGCTACAATGAGCAGTTCTTC.

The chain combines TRBV19 with TRBJ1-5, with D hard to call. V was pared by 3 bases and J by 7 bases, with 22 bases between. The length of the CDR3 is 17 residues. Germline assignment: CDR1 LNHDA and CDR2 SQIVND (reference sequence). The chain's CDR3 is CASSMSVRVAVIQPQHF. CDR3 nucleotide sequence: TGTGCCAGTAGTATGTCCGTCCGGGTTGCCGTTATCCAGCCCCAGCATTTT.